This T cell receptor beta chain was recovered during a study of shared clonotypes between healthy human individuals. At the level of the study: Researchers assigned three CD4 naive, three CD4 memory, two CD8 naive and one CD8 memory plate to each donor. Findings of the study overall: The study's rarefaction showed incomplete sorted-subset sequencing despite large depth. Estimated clonotype richness was generally higher in naive than memory subsets.

A note on this clone: The antigen is not known.

Measured with immunoSEQ multiplex PCR; TCRdb has only the in-frame clones, and not every one. Counted here are about 1,500,000 clones, around 95% occurring once; the ten biggest clones make up approximately 1.2%. CD4+ cells were split into CD45RA+ naive and CD45RA-negative memory subsets. The specimen sequenced was naive CD4+ T cells sorted from blood. Subset defined: CD45RA+ positively selected. The receptor was isolated from a man aged 30 to 45 in good health.

CDR3 region: CASSSQGLVLEQYF. The CDR3 DNA reads TGTGCCAGCAGCTCTCAGGGACTAGTCTTAGAGCAGTACTTC. The chain combines TRBV7-2 with TRBJ2-7; 8 nucleotides agree with TRBD2. Germline CDR1 is SGHTA and CDR2 is FQGNSA. V trimming: 4 bases; J trimming: 7 bases; junction bases outside the gene matches: 9. The CDR3 is made up of 14 amino acids.